This TCR beta chain was found in a study of shared clonotypes between healthy human individuals. Libraries were prepared by immunoSEQ multiplex PCR; TCRdb keeps only in-frame clonotypes and omits some of them. The data contain roughly 2,500,000 clones, over 85% of them singletons. Per germline, CDR1 MGHRA and CDR2 YSYEKL. J lost 7 bases, V lost 2 bases, and 9 bases had no gene match. The CDR3 has 16 amino acids. Healthy and HIV-negative, the adult donors had no recent acute infections or vaccinations. V and J are TRBV4-1 and TRBJ2-3; TRBD2 aligns across 10 bases. Sequenced: naive CD4+ T cells from PBMCs. Subset in this sample: CD45RA+ positively selected. The clonotype comes from a man between 18 and 35 years old in good health. Some clones in this sample may be carry-over from other donors' samples. CDR3 bases: TGCGCCAGCAGCCAATCCGGGACTAGCGCGATAAATACGCAGTATTTT. Encoded protein: CASSQSGTSAINTQYF.